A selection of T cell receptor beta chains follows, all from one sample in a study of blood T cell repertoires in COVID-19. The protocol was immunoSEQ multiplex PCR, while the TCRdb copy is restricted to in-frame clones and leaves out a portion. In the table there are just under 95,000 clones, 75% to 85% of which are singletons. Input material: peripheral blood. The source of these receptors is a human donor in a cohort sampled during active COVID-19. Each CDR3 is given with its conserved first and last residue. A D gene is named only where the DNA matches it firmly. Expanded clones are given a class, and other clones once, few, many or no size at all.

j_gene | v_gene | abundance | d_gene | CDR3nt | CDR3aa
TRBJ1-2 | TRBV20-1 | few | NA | TGCAGTGCTTCAGTTGGTAACGGCTACACCTTC | CSASVGNGYTF
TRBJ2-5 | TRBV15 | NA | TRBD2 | TGTGCCACCAGCAGATCCACTAGCGGGTATCAAGAGACCCAGTACTTC | CATSRSTSGYQETQYF
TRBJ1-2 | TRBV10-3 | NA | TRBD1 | TGTGCCATCACCCGAATCCTAACAGGGGAAGGAGAGGAGGGCTACACCTTC | CAITRILTGEGEEGYTF
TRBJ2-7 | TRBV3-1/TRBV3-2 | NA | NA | TGTGCCAGCAGCCCCCGGTCAAGCGAGCAGTACTTC | CASSPRSSEQYF
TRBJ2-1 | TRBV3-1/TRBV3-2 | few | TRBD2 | TGTGCCAGCAGCCAAGATCGACTAGCGAATGAGCAGTTCTTC | CASSQDRLANEQFF
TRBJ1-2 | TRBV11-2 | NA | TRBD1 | TGTGCCAGCAGCTTGGGACAGGGGAGGAGAAACTATGGCTACACCTTC | CASSLGQGRRNYGYTF
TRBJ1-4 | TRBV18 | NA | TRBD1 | TGTGCCAGCTCATCCGGGACAGGTGGAAAACTGTTTTTT | CASSSGTGGKLFF
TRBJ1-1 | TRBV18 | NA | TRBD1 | TGTGCCAGCTCACCCCAAGTCCCGGGACAGGGCACTGAAGCTTTCTTT | CASSPQVPGQGTEAFF
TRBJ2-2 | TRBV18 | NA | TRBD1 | TGTGCCAGCTCCGGACAGGGGACCGGGGAGCTGTTTTTT | CASSGQGTGELFF
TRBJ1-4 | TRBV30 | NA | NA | TGTGCCACAAGACCGCTCTGGGAGGGAAAACTGTTTTTT | CATRPLWEGKLFF
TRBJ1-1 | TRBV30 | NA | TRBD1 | TGTGCCTGGACACAGGGGGAATACACTGAAGCTTTCTTT | CAWTQGEYTEAFF
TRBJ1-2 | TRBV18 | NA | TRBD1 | TGTGCCAGCTCACCAGAGAGGGGGCTAAACTATGGCTACACCTTC | CASSPERGLNYGYTF
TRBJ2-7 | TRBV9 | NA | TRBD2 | TGTGCCAGCAGCGTAGGGACTAGTGGGGCCTACGAGCAGTACTTC | CASSVGTSGAYEQYF
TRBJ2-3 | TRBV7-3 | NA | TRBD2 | TGTGCCAGCAGCTTACGCGGGAGAGGTGGTGGAGATACGCAGTATTTT | CASSLRGRGGGDTQYF
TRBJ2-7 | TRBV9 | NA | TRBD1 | TGTGCCAGCAGCGTAGCGGGACAGGGGTACGACGAGCAGTACTTC | CASSVAGQGYDEQYF
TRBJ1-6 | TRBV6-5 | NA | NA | TGTGCCAGCAGATTCCGGACAGCAAATTCACCCCTCCACTTT | CASRFRTANSPLHF
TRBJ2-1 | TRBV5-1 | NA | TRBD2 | TGCGCCAGCAGCTTACCAACTAACAGCGGGAGGGCCGATGTAGGTGAGCAGTTCTTC | CASSLPTNSGRADVGEQFF
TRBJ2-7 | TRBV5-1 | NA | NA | TGCGCCAGCAGCCCGACAGGAGTTGGGTACTACGAGCAGTACTTC | CASSPTGVGYYEQYF
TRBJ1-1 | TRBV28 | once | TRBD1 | TGTGCCAGCCGAGCAGGGGGCACGAACACTGAAGCTTTCTTT | CASRAGGTNTEAFF
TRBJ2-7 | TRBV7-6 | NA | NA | TGTGCCAGCAGCTTAGCGCAGGGCGGGATCGGGTCCTACGAGCAGTACTTC | CASSLAQGGIGSYEQYF
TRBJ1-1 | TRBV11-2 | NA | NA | TGTGCCAGCAGCACCCGACAGGTCCGGGGCACTGAAGCTTTCTTT | CASSTRQVRGTEAFF
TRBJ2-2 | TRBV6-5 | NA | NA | TGTGCCACCGGCCGACGAGGACAGTACACCGGGGAGCTGTTTTTT | CATGRRGQYTGELFF
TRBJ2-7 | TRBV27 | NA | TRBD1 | TGTGCCAGCGGCGCATGGGACAGGGTTAACGAGCAGTACTTC | CASGAWDRVNEQYF
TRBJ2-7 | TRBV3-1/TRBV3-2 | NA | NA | TGTGCCAGCAGACTTCGGACAGCACACGAGCAGTACTTC | CASRLRTAHEQYF
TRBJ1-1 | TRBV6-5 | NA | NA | TGTGCCAGCAGTTACAGCTGGAACACTGAAGCTTTCTTT | CASSYSWNTEAFF
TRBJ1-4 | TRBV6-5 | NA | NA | TGTGCCAGCAGGAGAAGCGGGGGTGGTAATGAAAAACTGTTTTTT | CASRRSGGGNEKLFF
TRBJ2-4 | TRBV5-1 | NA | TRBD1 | TGCGCCAGCAGCCAGACAGGGACCAAAAACATTCAGTACTTC | CASSQTGTKNIQYF
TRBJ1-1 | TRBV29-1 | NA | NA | TGCAGCGTTGTACTACAGTGGGGGGGGAACACTGAAGCTTTCTTT | CSVVLQWGGNTEAFF
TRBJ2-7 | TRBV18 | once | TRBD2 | TGTGCCAGCTCACCGGGCGGGAGGGCATTTTACGAGCAGTACTTC | CASSPGGRAFYEQYF
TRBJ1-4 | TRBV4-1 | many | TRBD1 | TGCGCCAGCAGCCAAGCCCGACAGGGCTACGAAAAACTGTTTTTT | CASSQARQGYEKLFF
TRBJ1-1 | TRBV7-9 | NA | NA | TGTGCCAGCAGCTTTCTTGGGACTAGCCTGGGGAACACTGAAGCTTTCTTT | CASSFLGTSLGNTEAFF
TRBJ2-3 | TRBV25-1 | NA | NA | TGTGCCAGCTCCACCCGGGGGGCTGGGACAGATACGCAGTATTTT | CASSTRGAGTDTQYF
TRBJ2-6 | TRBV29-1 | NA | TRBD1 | TGCAGCGTTCGGACAGGGAGTTCTGGGGCCAACGTCCTGACTTTC | CSVRTGSSGANVLTF
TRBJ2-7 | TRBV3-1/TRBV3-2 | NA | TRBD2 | TGTGCCAGCAGCCAAGAAGCGGGAGGCCACGAGCAGTACTTC | CASSQEAGGHEQYF
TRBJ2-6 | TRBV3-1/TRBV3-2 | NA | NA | TGTGCCAGCAGCCAAGAAATCGGTCGCCTGGGGAGGCGGGTCCTGACTTTC | CASSQEIGRLGRRVLTF
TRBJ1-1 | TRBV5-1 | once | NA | TGCGCCAGCAGCTTGGTTGGCGGGAACACTGAAGCTTTCTTT | CASSLVGGNTEAFF
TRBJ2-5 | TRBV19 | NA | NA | TGTGCCAGTAGTCCTAGGACAGCCCTAGGGGAGACCCAGTACTTC | CASSPRTALGETQYF
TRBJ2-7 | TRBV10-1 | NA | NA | TGCGCCGGCCTGCGAACAGGATCCTACGAGCAGTACTTC | CAGLRTGSYEQYF
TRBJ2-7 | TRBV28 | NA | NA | TGTGCCAGCCGCCCGGTCGAAAATCGGGGCGAGCAGTACTTC | CASRPVENRGEQYF